Detailed here is one T cell receptor (beta chain). The entry originates in a study of OX40 agonist ivuxolimab in advanced cancers. Per the germline V gene, CDR1 is LNHDA and CDR2 is SQIVND (reference sequence). This CDR3 contains 12 residues. Trimming shortened V by 1 base and J by 5 bases, and 5 bases separated the two germline ends. Method: immunoSEQ multiplex PCR; TCRdb's copy keeps in-frame clones and lacks some. The table shows approximately 62,000 clones, with 85% to 95% occurring only once. This receptor was obtained from an adult with an advanced solid tumor such as melanoma, head and neck, liver or kidney cancer. The chain couples TRBV19 to TRBJ1-1; no clear D. Sequencing used CD4+ or CD8+ T cells sorted from blood, obtained in a trial of the OX40 agonist ivuxolimab. The CDR3 here is CASSIGQTEAFF. CDR3 DNA: TGTGCCAGTAGTATAGGTCAAACTGAAGCTTTCTTT.